The present T cell receptor beta chain was sequenced within a study of glioma-infiltrating T cells. As for this clonotype: Its target is not known. A library prepared for alpha chains yielded this beta chain as an off-target read; its size is of little meaning.

Whole-study results and caveats: Very few CDR3 sequences were shared between tissue and blood. Non-neoplastic patients had below-expected tissue-blood divergence, while all gliomas exceeded expectation.

Using RNA template, CDR3s of TCR alpha and beta were amplified with iRepertoire arm-PCR. In TCRdb, the multiplex PCR reads were re-called with MiXCR into one record per CDR3 protein. This sample has about 3,500 distinct CDR3 sequences, with about 90% found just once. The CDR3 has 16 amino acids. Per the germline V gene, CDR1 is MNHEY and CDR2 is SMNVEV (reference sequence). The V end was cut by 5 bases, the J end by 0 bases, with 16 bases between. The V call is TRBV27, the J call TRBJ1-1; the D is unclear. The sequence derives from a human donor with low-grade glioma or glioblastoma, undergoing nonglioma brain surgery, or in good health (not recorded which). The sample taken for sequencing was glioma tissue, nonneoplastic brain tissue, or PBMCs (not recorded which). CDR3 nucleotide sequence: TGTGCCAGCAGTCCCGGACCCGGACGGCTGAACACTGAAGCTTTCTTT. This translates into CASSPGPGRLNTEAFF.